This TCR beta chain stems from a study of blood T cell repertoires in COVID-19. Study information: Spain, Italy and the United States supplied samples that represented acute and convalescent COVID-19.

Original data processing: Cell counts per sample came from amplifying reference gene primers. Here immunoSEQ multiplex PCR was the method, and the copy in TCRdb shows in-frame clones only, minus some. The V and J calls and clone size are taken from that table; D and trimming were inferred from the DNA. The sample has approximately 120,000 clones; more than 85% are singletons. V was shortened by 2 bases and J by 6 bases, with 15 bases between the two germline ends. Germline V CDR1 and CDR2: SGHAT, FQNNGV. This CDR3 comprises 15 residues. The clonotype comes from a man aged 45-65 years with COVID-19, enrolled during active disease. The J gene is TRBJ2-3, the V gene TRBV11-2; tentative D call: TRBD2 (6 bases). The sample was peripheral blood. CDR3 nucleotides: TGTGCCAGCAGCTTACGGGCGGGGCGGCCTGATACGCAGTATTTT. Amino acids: CASSLRAGRPDTQYF.